These 30 T cell receptor beta chains share one sample of origin, sequenced in a study of blood T cells in healthy people across ages. With a J-beta primer mix and a sample-barcoded 5' primer, a second PCR ran 7 to 11 cycles. MiXCR, applied by TCRdb to the 5' RACE reads, yields one record per CDR3 protein. The repertoire holds around 820,000 distinct CDR3 sequences, 25% seen once, with under 4.5% in the top ten. The data also belong to a second study, concerning T cells of mothers and their children.

The sample taken for sequencing was blood. These receptors were collected from a boy between 10 and 17 years old in good health.

Only a few counts were recorded for this clonotype. The chain has TRBV9 and TRBJ2-3; D is possibly TRBD1 (5 bases). The CDR3 extends over 15 amino acids. Germline assignment: CDR1 SGDLS and CDR2 YYNGEE. Trimming removed 0 bases from V and 6 bases from J, with 14 bases in between. This CDR3 reads CASSVEGLKADTQYF. CDR3 bases: TGTGCCAGCAGCGTAGAGGGGCTTAAAGCGGATACGCAGTATTTT.

This clonotype was recorded a few times. The chain recombines TRBV29-1 with TRBJ2-7; possible D gene TRBD1, 6 bases. CDR3 size: 11 residues. V lost 6 bases, J lost 3 bases, and 9 bases lay in between. Germline-derived CDR1 and CDR2 are SQVTM and ANQGSEA. CDR3 sequence: CSVGASYEQYF. Here the CDR3 DNA reads TGCAGCGTGGGGGCAAGCTACGAGCAGTACTTC.

This clonotype was recorded a few times. The chain's CDR3 is CSARRRSQETQYF. Here the CDR3 DNA reads TGCAGTGCTAGACGTAGGTCCCAAGAGACCCAGTACTTC. The chain links TRBV20-1 to TRBJ2-5; D is undetermined. Deletions cut 2 bases from V and 1 base from J, with 8 bases between. The CDR3 runs 13 residues. Germline CDR1 DFQATT, CDR2 SNEGSKA (reference sequence).

CDR3 bases: TGTGCCAGCAGTTACACACCAGGGGCTAACTATGGCTACACCTTC. It yields the protein CASSYTPGANYGYTF. The chain recombines TRBV6-6 with TRBJ1-2, with D perhaps TRBD1 (6 bases). CDR1 is MNHNY, CDR2 SVGAGI, per germline (reference sequence). This CDR3 is built from 15 residues. V was shortened by 2 bases and J by 0 bases, with 10 bases between the two germline ends.

The rearrangement joins TRBV28 to TRBJ2-4, with 9 bases matching TRBD2. CDR1 MDHEN and CDR2 SYDVKM come from the germline V gene. The V and J ends lost 7 bases and 5 bases, in that order; junction bases with no gene match: 12. The CDR3 has 16 amino acids. CDR3 coding DNA: TGTGCCAGCACACTTACTTTAGCGGGAGACGAAAACATTCAGTACTTC. It translates to CASTLTLAGDENIQYF.

On this clonotype itself: The junction and the germline gene differ at one end; a read error may be behind it. The chain employs TRBV15 and TRBJ1-1; D not certain. Germline CDR1 reads LNHNV; CDR2 reads YYDKDF (reference sequence). CDR3 length: 15 residues. The CDR3 nucleotides read TGTGCCGCCAGCAGAGATCCGGGGTTGAACACTGAAGCTTTCTTT. Translating gives CAASRDPGLNTEAFF.

J is TRBJ2-7 and V is TRBV25-1; 8 bases line up with TRBD1. Germline values: CDR1 MGHDK, CDR2 SYGVNS. The V gene end was trimmed by 3 bases and the J gene end by 5 bases; junction bases not matched to a gene: 6. The CDR3 sequence is 14 residues long. In DNA form, the CDR3 reads TGTGCCAGCAGTGACGAGGGGACAGGAAACGAGCAGTACTTC. This encodes CASSDEGTGNEQYF.

The V call is TRBV20-1, the J call TRBJ1-5; D is unresolved. The CDR3 is 14 amino acids. Trimming took off 0 bases at V and 7 bases at J, with 13 bases between the two ends. Germline CDR1 reads DFQATT; CDR2 reads SNEGSKA (reference sequence). The DNA of the CDR3 is TGCAGTGCTAGAGAACCCCTCTTTAACCAGCCCCAGCATTTT. Its translation: CSAREPLFNQPQHF.

The V gene is TRBV29-1, the J gene TRBJ2-1; D remains ambiguous. The germline gives CDR1 SQVTM, CDR2 ANQGSEA. The V gene lost 0 bases and the J gene lost 0 bases, with 12 bases spanning the gap. There are 16 residues in the CDR3. As DNA, the CDR3 is TGCAGCGTTGAAGATGTGGAGACTCTCTCCTACAATGAGCAGTTCTTC. Amino acids: CSVEDVETLSYNEQFF.

This clonotype has ten or more counts. The chain joins TRBV6-4 to TRBJ2-2; D call uncertain. V was trimmed by 2 bases and J by 6 bases, leaving 7 bases between them. Looked up from germline, CDR1 is MRHNA and CDR2 is SNTAGT. The CDR3 covers 13 residues. The DNA for the CDR3 is TGTGCCAGCAGTGACAGATCCGCCGGGGAGCTGTTTTTT. Translating gives CASSDRSAGELFF.

The genes are TRBV6-6 and TRBJ2-1; maybe TRBD2 (6 bases). CDR3 length equals 16 residues. In germline, CDR1 is MNHNY, CDR2 SVGAGI (reference sequence). V was cut by 6 bases and J by 6 bases, with 21 bases left in between. The CDR3 DNA is TGTGCCAGCAGCCCCCTTTTGGGGGAGGAGGGCAATGAGCAGTTCTTC. It is translated as CASSPLLGEEGNEQFF.

The V call is TRBV7-9, the J call TRBJ2-6, with no clear D. CDR3 length equals 16 residues. Per germline, CDR1 SEHNR and CDR2 FQNEAQ (reference sequence). V was shortened by 2 bases and J by 6 bases, with 14 bases between the two germline ends. CDR3 loop: CASSLSAGLEANVLTF. The DNA of the CDR3 is TGTGCCAGCAGCTTATCGGCTGGGTTGGAGGCCAACGTCCTGACTTTC.

There are a few counts of this clonotype. The CDR3 does not end in the conserved phenylalanine or tryptophan, so this is likely a read error. This rearrangement joins TRBV7-9 to TRBJ2-7; 7 bases are shared with TRBD1. Looked up from germline, CDR1 is SEHNR and CDR2 is FQNEAQ (reference sequence). Trimming at V came to 5 bases and at J to 1 base, leaving 17 bases not matched to a gene. This CDR3 has 18 residues. In nucleotides, the CDR3 is TGTGCCAGCAGCCTATACCGGGACAGCGAACTTAAGTCCTACGAGCAGTACCTC. Protein product: CASSLYRDSELKSYEQYL.

The chain uses TRBV7-2 and TRBJ2-5, with 15 bases lining up with TRBD2. The J call is uncertain, as TRBJ2-1 better fits the DNA end. Germline V gene sequence: CDR1 SGHTA, CDR2 FQGNSA. CDR3 length equals 16 residues. CDR3 residues: CASSAPGLAGGNEQFF. The CDR3 nucleotides are TGTGCCAGCAGCGCACCGGGACTAGCGGGAGGTAATGAGCAGTTCTTC.

The sample holds a few counts of this clonotype. V is TRBV3-1 and J is TRBJ2-1, with D possibly TRBD2 on 5 matching bases. The germline V and J ends were trimmed by 2 bases and 4 bases, with 15 bases remaining between them. CDR1 is LGHDT and CDR2 is YNNKEL in the germline V gene (reference sequence). The CDR3 length is 16 residues. This CDR3 reads CASSQNDWRIYNEQFF. CDR3 in DNA: TGTGCCAGCAGCCAAAACGACTGGAGGATTTACAATGAGCAGTTCTTC.

As regards this clonotype: The junction departs from germline at one end; a sequencing error may be responsible. The rearrangement links TRBV13 to TRBJ1-2, with 7 nucleotides matching TRBD1. This CDR3 is built from 14 residues. Per germline, CDR1 PRHDT and CDR2 FYEKMQ (reference sequence). CDR3 coding DNA: TGTGCCAGCAGCCCCAGGGGACAGTTAGGAGGCTACATCTTC. Translated, it gives CASSPRGQLGGYIF.

This chain links TRBV7-3 with TRBJ2-1; TRBD1 aligns across 9 bases. J was trimmed by 4 bases and V by 5 bases; bases with no gene match: 9. Germline CDR1 is SGHTA and CDR2 is FQGTGA. The CDR3 length is 16 residues. The CDR3: CASSPTGTGKYNEQFF. CDR3 bases: TGTGCCAGCAGCCCCACCGGGACAGGGAAATACAATGAGCAGTTCTTC. The variable domain in full, completed from reference TRBV7-3 and TRBJ2-1, reads GAGVSQTPSNKVTEKGKYVELRCDPISGHTALYWYRQSLGQGPEFLIYFQGTGAADDSGLPNDRFFAVRPEGSVSTLKIQRTERGDSAVYLCASSPTGTGKYNEQFFGPGTRLTVL.

The J gene is TRBJ2-1, the V gene TRBV28; 10 nucleotides match TRBD2. Trimming cost V 5 bases and J 5 bases; bases outside gene matches: 6. The CDR3 has 15 residues. Per germline, CDR1 MDHEN and CDR2 SYDVKM. CDR3 amino acids: CASSPSGRAHNEQFF. Here the CDR3 DNA reads TGTGCCAGCAGTCCGAGCGGGAGGGCCCACAATGAGCAGTTCTTC.

This clonotype has just a few counts. V and J are TRBV20-1 and TRBJ1-4; D ambiguous. This CDR3 is built from 17 residues. V gave up 0 bases and J gave up 4 bases, with 18 bases separating them. Per the germline V gene, CDR1 is DFQATT and CDR2 is SNEGSKA (reference sequence). The CDR3 coding sequence is TGCAGTGCTAGAGACCCACGCAGGCAGACGGTTAATGAAAAACTGTTTTTT. Encoded protein: CSARDPRRQTVNEKLFF.

This clonotype was seen more than once but under ten times. This CDR3 reads CSVDIPQGRRETQYF. Written as DNA, the CDR3 is TGCAGCGTTGATATTCCGCAGGGTCGCCGAGAGACCCAGTACTTC. The chain carries TRBV29-1 and TRBJ2-5, with D tentatively TRBD1 (5 bases). Germline CDR1 SQVTM, CDR2 ANQGSEA. Trimming stripped 3 bases from V and 4 bases from J, with 18 bases between. The CDR3 has 15 amino acids.

This chain uses TRBV14 with TRBJ1-6; possible D gene TRBD1, 5 bases. CDR3 size: 15 residues. Germline V gives CDR1 SGHDN, CDR2 FVKESK. V was shortened by 0 bases and J by 8 bases, with 11 bases between the two germline ends. The chain's CDR3 is CASSQDHRSYSPLHF. Here the CDR3 DNA reads TGTGCCAGCAGCCAAGACCACAGGTCTTATTCACCCCTCCACTTT.

This clonotype was detected only a few times. The chain has TRBV28 and TRBJ2-5; 10 bases map to TRBD2. Germline V CDR1 and CDR2: MDHEN, SYDVKM. With V trimmed by 2 bases and J by 6 bases, 6 bases remained unmatched. This CDR3 is built from 15 residues. The CDR3 spells CASSLLASGSKTQYF. CDR3 nucleotides: TGTGCCAGCAGTTTACTCGCTAGCGGGAGTAAGACCCAGTACTTC. The variable domain in full, with the rest retrieved from reference TRBV28 and TRBJ2-5, is DVKVTQSSRYLVKRTGEKVFLECVQDMDHENMFWYRQDPGLGLRLIYFSYDVKMKEKGDIPEGYSVSREKKERFSLILESASTNQTSMYLCASSLLASGSKTQYFGPGTRLLVL.

This clonotype was counted between two and nine times. Here the CDR3 reads CASSYVTGAYNEQFF. In nucleotides, the CDR3 is TGTGCCAGCAGTTACGTGACGGGGGCCTACAATGAGCAGTTCTTC. The V gene is TRBV6-5, the J gene TRBJ2-1, with a possible D match to TRBD2 (6 bases). The CDR3 has 15 amino acids. Trimming left V 2 bases short and J 2 bases short, with 10 bases between. The V gene's germline CDR1 is MNHEY and CDR2 SVGAGI.

A few counts support this clonotype. This sequence joins TRBV28 and TRBJ2-4; D remains ambiguous. The CDR3 length is 13 residues. CDR1 is MDHEN and CDR2 is SYDVKM in the germline V gene. V dropped 8 bases and J dropped 8 bases, with 16 bases sitting between them. The CDR3 nucleotides are TGTGCCAGCGGGCCCATCGGGCTTGACATTCAGTACTTC. This gives the protein CASGPIGLDIQYF.

The V call is TRBV6-2 or TRBV6-3, the J call TRBJ2-1; the D is unclear. The CDR3 runs 16 residues. The V gene lost 0 bases and the J gene lost 4 bases, with 13 bases spanning the gap. CDR1 MNHEY and CDR2 SVGEGT come from the germline V gene. The CDR3 DNA is TGTGCCAGCAGTTACTCTGGCAGGCCCCCTTACAATGAGCAGTTCTTC. Protein sequence: CASSYSGRPPYNEQFF.

This clonotype was observed a few times. The genes are TRBV3-1 and TRBJ2-5, with D perhaps matching TRBD2 (5 bases). Trimming stripped 1 base from V and 5 bases from J, with 23 bases between. Germline V CDR1 and CDR2: LGHDT, YNNKEL (reference sequence). This CDR3 has 18 residues. The CDR3 loop reads CASSQGGSGIGPDETQYF. In nucleotides, the CDR3 is TGTGCCAGCAGCCAAGGCGGCTCGGGGATAGGACCTGACGAGACCCAGTACTTC.

This clonotype showed up just a few times. This chain uses TRBV6-5 with TRBJ2-1, with D perhaps TRBD1 or TRBD2 (5 bases each). Trimming shortened V by 5 bases and J by 6 bases, and 11 bases separated the two germline ends. From germline, CDR1 is MNHEY and CDR2 SVGAGI. The CDR3 consists of 13 residues. CDR3 DNA sequence: TGTGCCAGCAGTCACGGGACGAGCAATGAGCAGTTCTTC. Translated: CASSHGTSNEQFF.

The V gene is TRBV7-6, the J gene TRBJ2-5, with TRBD2 matching over 9 bases. There are 14 residues in the CDR3. Germline loops: CDR1 SGHVS, CDR2 FNYEAQ. The ends lost 6 bases at V and 5 bases at J; junction bases unmatched: 7. DNA for the CDR3: TGTGCCAGCAGTTACGCGGGGGGGCTGGAGACCCAGTACTTC. Translated: CASSYAGGLETQYF.

The rearrangement links TRBV4-3 to TRBJ1-4; possible D gene TRBD1, 5 bases. This CDR3 is built from 14 residues. V lost 0 bases and J lost 8, with 10 bases in between. CDR1 is LGHNA, CDR2 YSLEER, per germline. DNA for the CDR3: TGCGCCAGCAGCCAAGATAGTACAGGAGAAAAACTGTTTTTT. Its translation is CASSQDSTGEKLFF.

This chain joins TRBV5-5 and TRBJ2-1; no clear D. Trimming cost V 4 bases and J 10 bases, with 12 bases left between them. The CDR3 is 12 residues long. Germline CDR1 SGHKS, CDR2 YYEKEE (reference sequence). This CDR3 reads CASSRNSIEQFF. CDR3 DNA: TGTGCCAGCAGCCGCAACTCCATCGAGCAGTTCTTC.